One TCR beta chain is described in this entry. V shed 6 bases, J shed 6 bases, and the junction held 8 bases outside the gene matches. Germline V gives CDR1 MNHEY, CDR2 SVGAGI. The CDR3 runs 15 residues. Using immunoSEQ multiplex PCR, the repertoire was profiled, and TCRdb retains in-frame clones only, with some absent. The sample records 200,000 to 250,000 clones, roughly 87% being singletons. The sample originates from a study of cytomegalovirus exposure and HLA in healthy donors. The material sequenced was PBMCs. The chain employs TRBV6-5 and TRBJ1-2, with 12 bases lining up with TRBD1. The sequence came from a woman under 30 in good health and CMV-seropositive. The CDR3 spells CASRPGQGAWNGYTF. CDR3 bases: TGTGCCAGCAGACCGGGACAGGGGGCTTGGAATGGCTACACCTTC.